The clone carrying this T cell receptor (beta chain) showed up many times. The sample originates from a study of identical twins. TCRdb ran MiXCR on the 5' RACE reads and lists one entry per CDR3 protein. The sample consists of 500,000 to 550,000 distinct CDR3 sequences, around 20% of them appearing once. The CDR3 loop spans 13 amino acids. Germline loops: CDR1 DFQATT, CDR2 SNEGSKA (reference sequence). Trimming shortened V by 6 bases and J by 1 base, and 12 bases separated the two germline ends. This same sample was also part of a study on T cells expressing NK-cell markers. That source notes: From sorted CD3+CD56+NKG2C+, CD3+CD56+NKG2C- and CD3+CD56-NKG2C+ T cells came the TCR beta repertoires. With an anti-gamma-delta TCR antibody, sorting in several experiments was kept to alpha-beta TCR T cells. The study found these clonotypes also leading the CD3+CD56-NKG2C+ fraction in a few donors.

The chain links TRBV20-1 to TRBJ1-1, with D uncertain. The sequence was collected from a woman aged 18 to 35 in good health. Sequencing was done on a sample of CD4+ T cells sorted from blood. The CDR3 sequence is CSASRDPNTEAFF. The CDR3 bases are TGCAGTGCCTCCCGAGACCCGAACACTGAAGCTTTCTTT.